Following are 24 T cell receptor beta chains from one sample sequenced in a study of T-cell memory formation after mild COVID-19 (dated by TCRdb to about 2021). Receptors were amplified or captured by 5' RACE. Instrument on record: Illumina NovaSeq 6000. In TCRdb, the public reads were trimmed at Q25 with fastp and aligned with MiXCR, with productive beta chains retained. All rows with the same CDR3 protein become a single entry with the most common DNA and genes. In this sample the table shows a few hundred thousand distinct CDR3 sequences, roughly 20% of which occur a single time. 21% of the sample lies in the top ten. The sequencing sample was made of PBMCs or a T cell subset sorted from them (not recorded which). These receptor sequences come from a man younger than 35 who had mild COVID-19 (a few samples of this study predate the infection). The sample titles of this study are shuffled in the database, so cell type and time point are left out; the donor was told from shared clones.

This clonotype was observed a handful of times. The J gene is TRBJ2-1, the V gene TRBV9, with 7 nucleotides matching TRBD2. Germline CDR1 is SGDLS and CDR2 is YYNGEE. The CDR3 sequence is 17 residues long. The trim removed 0 bases at V and 6 bases at J, leaving 12 bases unmatched. The CDR3 spells CASSVDWDYAETNEQFF. In DNA form, the CDR3 reads TGTGCCAGCAGCGTAGACTGGGACTACGCCGAAACCAATGAGCAGTTCTTC.

The chain joins TRBV5-1 to TRBJ2-5, with D perhaps TRBD1 (6 bases). The CDR3 is 13 amino acids. The V and J ends lost 6 bases and 2 bases respectively, with 11 bases between them. Germline loops: CDR1 SGHRS, CDR2 YFSETQ. The CDR3 DNA reads as TGCGCCAGCACCCCCCAGGGGCAAGAGACCCAGTACTTC. Protein: CASTPQGQETQYF.

The chain links TRBV5-5 to TRBJ2-1; D uncertain. V lost 5 bases, J lost 2 bases, and 11 bases lay in between. Germline CDR1 SGHKS, CDR2 YYEKEE (reference sequence). CDR3 length: 14 amino acids. Written as DNA, the CDR3 is TGTGCCAGCAGAATTCCCGAGGCCTACAATGAGCAGTTCTTC. It codes for CASRIPEAYNEQFF.

This clonotype was detected ten times or more. The genes are TRBV9 and TRBJ2-2, with D unresolved. Looked up from germline, CDR1 is SGDLS and CDR2 is YYNGEE. Deletions cut 0 bases from V and 5 bases from J, with 5 bases between. The CDR3 totals 13 residues. CDR3 region: CASSVVGTGELFF. The CDR3 nucleotides are TGTGCCAGCAGCGTAGTAGGAACCGGGGAGCTGTTTTTT.

This clonotype was seen a handful of times. V is TRBV10-3 and J is TRBJ2-5; D not resolved. The germline V and J ends were trimmed by 5 bases and 5 bases, with 9 bases remaining between them. The germline V gene encodes CDR1 ENHRY and CDR2 SYGVKD. CDR3 length equals 12 residues. In DNA, the CDR3 is TGTGCCATCAGTAATCCTGGGGAGACCCAGTACTTC. Residues: CAISNPGETQYF.

The chain carries TRBV5-1 and TRBJ2-1; 11 bases map to TRBD2. CDR3 length equals 16 residues. Germline trimming cut 3 bases from V and 9 bases from J; bases unmatched to any gene: 11. Germline V CDR1 and CDR2: SGHRS, YFSETQ. The CDR3, as DNA: TGCGCCAGCAGCTGGTCTAGCGGGGGGCCCTGGGCTGAGCAGTTCTTC. It specifies CASSWSSGGPWAEQFF. Full variable domain (outside the CDR3, taken from reference TRBV5-1 and TRBJ2-1): KAGVTQTPRYLIKTRGQQVTLSCSPISGHRSVSWYQQTPGQGLQFLFEYFSETQRNKGNFPGRFSGRQFSNSRSEMNVSTLELGDSALYLCASSWSSGGPWAEQFFGPGTRLTVL.

This clonotype showed up many times. The V and J genes are TRBV7-3 and TRBJ2-3; D tentatively fits TRBD1 or TRBD2 (6 bases each). The germline V gene encodes CDR1 SGHTA and CDR2 FQGTGA. This CDR3 spans 15 amino acids. The V end lost 3 bases, the J end lost 2 bases, and 12 bases lay between the germline ends. The CDR3 bases are TGTGCCAGCAGCTTGATCGGGGGCCTCACAGATACGCAGTATTTT. Translated, it gives CASSLIGGLTDTQYF.

Only a few counts were recorded for this clonotype. V usage is TRBV20-1 and J usage is TRBJ2-7; TRBD1 matches 8 bases. With V trimmed by 3 bases and J by 6 bases, 7 bases remained unmatched. Germline values: CDR1 DFQATT, CDR2 SNEGSKA (reference sequence). The CDR3 has 13 residues. CDR3 DNA sequence: TGCAGTGCTAGGAGACAGGGGTCGGCCGAGCAGTACGTC. Translated: CSARRQGSAEQYV.

V usage is TRBV5-6 and J usage is TRBJ2-2; TRBD2 matches at 10 bases. Losses at the gene ends were 3 bases for V and 2 bases for J; bases not matched to a gene: 7. Germline V gene data show CDR1 as SGHDT and CDR2 as YYEEEE. CDR3 length equals 17 residues. The CDR3 bases are TGTGCCAGCAGCTCCCCCTTAGCGGGGGGAAACACCGGGGAGCTGTTTTTT. Its protein is CASSSPLAGGNTGELFF.

A single count supports this clonotype. V and J are TRBV4-1 and TRBJ1-3; 8 nucleotides match TRBD1. The CDR3 loop spans 17 amino acids. Germline CDR1 MGHRA, CDR2 YSYEKL. Losses at the gene ends were 5 bases for V and 0 bases for J; bases not matched to a gene: 9. This CDR3 is CASSTTGARYSGNTIYF. CDR3 DNA sequence: TGCGCCAGCAGCACGACAGGGGCGAGGTACTCTGGAAACACCATATATTTT.

Many counts were recorded for this clonotype. The V and J genes are TRBV6-4 and TRBJ1-5; D is uncertain. This CDR3 has 13 residues. Germline-derived CDR1 and CDR2 are MRHNA and SNTAGT. V was trimmed by 2 bases and J by 3 bases, leaving 5 bases between them. The CDR3 sequence: CASSDRVNQPQHF. The CDR3 DNA follows: TGTGCCAGCAGTGACAGGGTCAATCAGCCCCAGCATTTT.

V usage is TRBV20-1 and J usage is TRBJ2-5, with TRBD1 identical over 10 bases. The CDR3 has 14 amino acids. Germline V gene data show CDR1 as DFQATT and CDR2 as SNEGSKA (reference sequence). J was trimmed by 5 bases and V by 3 bases; bases with no gene match: 6. This CDR3 is CSASGDRGRETQYF. The CDR3 DNA reads as TGCAGTGCTAGTGGGGACAGGGGTCGCGAGACCCAGTACTTC.

The rearrangement uses TRBV4-1 and TRBJ1-1; D perhaps matches TRBD1 (5 bases). From germline, CDR1 is MGHRA and CDR2 YSYEKL. CDR3 length: 15 amino acids. The V end lost 2 bases, the J end lost 0 bases, and 10 bases lay between the germline ends. The CDR3 protein is CASSQMGVLNTEAFF. In nucleotides, the CDR3 is TGCGCCAGCAGCCAAATGGGGGTACTGAACACTGAAGCTTTCTTT.

The chain uses TRBV4-1 and TRBJ2-3; 8 bases are a match to TRBD2. The ends lost 5 bases at V and 2 bases at J; junction bases unmatched: 9. This CDR3 contains 16 residues. The germline V gene has CDR1 MGHRA and CDR2 YSYEKL. CDR3 DNA: TGCGCCAGCAGCTACCTACGGGGGGGCTACACAGATACGCAGTATTTT. Protein: CASSYLRGGYTDTQYF.

The chain has TRBV2 and TRBJ2-5; 8 bases agree with TRBD2. Germline V gene data show CDR1 as SNHLY and CDR2 as FYNNEI. After removal of 4 bases from V and 9 bases from J, the junction contained 16 bases not matched to a gene. This CDR3 contains 16 residues. DNA of the CDR3: TGTGCCAGCAGTGTACTAGGCGGGGGGACGTTAGTGGCCCAGTACTTC. This encodes CASSVLGGGTLVAQYF.

The sample holds many counts of this clonotype. The rearrangement links TRBV12-3 or TRBV12-4 to TRBJ2-7; a possible D gene is TRBD1 (6 bases). The ends were cut back, 6 bases at V and 6 bases at J, with 12 bases in the middle. The CDR3 contains 12 residues. The CDR3 DNA follows: TGTGCCAGCAGCAAAGGGGGTGCCGAGCAGTACTTC. As protein: CASSKGGAEQYF.

This clonotype was counted only a few times. The chain has TRBV7-8 and TRBJ2-5, with 9 bases lining up with TRBD1. The V gene end was trimmed by 0 bases and the J gene end by 3 bases; junction bases not matched to a gene: 5. The germline CDR1 and CDR2 sequences are SGHVS and FQNEAQ. The length of the CDR3 is 16 residues. The CDR3 loop is CASSLATTGGKETQYF. In DNA, the CDR3 is TGTGCCAGCAGCTTAGCGACGACAGGGGGGAAAGAGACCCAGTACTTC.

This clonotype was counted only a few times. The chain carries TRBV7-6 and TRBJ2-3; D remains unclear. The V end was cut by 3 bases, the J end by 4 bases, with 8 bases between. This CDR3 contains 13 residues. Looked up from germline, CDR1 is SGHVS and CDR2 is FNYEAQ. CDR3 sequence (DNA): TGTGCCAGCAGCTTTTCTCGGTCAGATACGCAGTATTTT. This encodes CASSFSRSDTQYF.

This clonotype was seen more than once but under ten times. The chain links TRBV12-3 or TRBV12-4 to TRBJ1-2; D gene uncertain. CDR3 length: 12 residues. Trimming left V 0 bases short and J 5 bases short, with 4 bases between. CDR3 region: CASSLAAYGYTF. The CDR3, as DNA: TGTGCCAGCAGTTTAGCGGCGTATGGCTACACCTTC.

This chain joins TRBV20-1 and TRBJ2-1, with D possibly being TRBD2 (7 bases). The V end lost 3 bases, the J end lost 2 bases, and 11 bases lay between the germline ends. This CDR3 comprises 14 residues. CDR1 is DFQATT, CDR2 SNEGSKA, per germline (reference sequence). Here the CDR3 DNA reads TGCAGTGCTAGCGGGGGGCTCCCCTACAATGAGCAGTTCTTC. It yields the protein CSASGGLPYNEQFF.

This clonotype was recorded at least ten times. The genes are TRBV7-9 and TRBJ2-2; D remains ambiguous. Trimming took 5 bases from V and 1 from J, leaving 5 bases between them. CDR1 and CDR2 (germline): SEHNR, FQNEAQ (reference sequence). There are 13 residues in the CDR3. The CDR3 DNA sequence: TGTGCCAGCAGCCCCAGGAACACCGGGGAGCTGTTTTTT. Its protein product is CASSPRNTGELFF.

The V call is TRBV9, the J call TRBJ2-1, with TRBD1 matching over 7 bases. This CDR3 comprises 13 residues. Germline assignment: CDR1 SGDLS and CDR2 YYNGEE. Trimming took 3 bases from V and 5 from J; bases not matched to a gene: 2. CDR3 in DNA: TGTGCCAGCAGCGGAGGGACAGACAATGAGCAGTTCTTC. Protein sequence: CASSGGTDNEQFF.

J is TRBJ1-2 and V is TRBV27, with D possibly being TRBD1 (6 bases). CDR3 length equals 14 residues. Deletions cut 6 bases from V and 5 bases from J, with 16 bases between. Germline V gives CDR1 MNHEY, CDR2 SMNVEV (reference sequence). CDR3 bases: TGTGCCAGCAGGATGGGGGGCAGGGGATATGGCTACACCTTC. Translated, it gives CASRMGGRGYGYTF.

The rearrangement links TRBV4-2 to TRBJ1-1, with D uncertain. This CDR3 is 13 amino acids long. V lost 2 bases and J 6 bases, leaving 10 bases between the germline ends. The germline V gene encodes CDR1 LGHNA and CDR2 YNFKEQ. In DNA, the CDR3 is TGTGCCAGCAGCCAACTAAATTATGCTGAAGCTTTCTTT. It is translated as CASSQLNYAEAFF.